The subject of this entry is one T cell receptor (beta chain). This clone was detected only once. Its binding antigen is unknown. No much larger clonotype is one base removed from it; base qualities were not supplied. Unmatched junction bases come to 16, with V trimmed by 2 bases and J by 10 bases. CDR1 and CDR2 (SEHNR, FQNEAQ) derive from the germline V gene (reference sequence). Measured from the cysteine to the phenylalanine, the CDR3 is 17 residues long. The only DNA kept is the CDR3, 51 bases in frame from the first base. TCRbeta CDR3 regions were amplified from genomic DNA by means of the immunoSEQ Assay, a bias-controlled multiplex PCR. In the source study's methods: Within the assay, amplification of reference gene primers was used to estimate how many nucleated cells each sample contained. To quantify the absolute abundance of each unique TCRbeta CDR3 rearrangement, sequence reads were collapsed and filtered. For each sample, productive Simpson clonality was calculated by taking the square root of Simpson's diversity index across productive rearrangements. What TCRdb holds here is the immuneACCESS table cut down to in-frame rearrangements. Part of the clones is not present; checked against another copy, under half of the missing clones reflect an unresolved V gene, and the others are unexplained. From that table come the V and J calls and clone size; the DNA was used to work out D and trimming. Here the sample has around 71,000 clones; approximately 85% occur a single time. The ten top clones hold approximately 5.5% of the sample.

Whole blood was collected in K2EDTA tubes by collaborating institutions according to the institutions' own protocols. For TCRbeta analysis, collaborators shipped samples in one of three forms: frozen whole blood, isolated PBMCs, or DNA extracted from either of those sample types. The sample originates from a study of blood T cell repertoires in COVID-19 (dated by TCRdb to 2019 to 2021). For context, the study as a whole: Samples covering the acute and convalescent phases of COVID-19 were provided by collaborators in the United States, Italy and Spain. The prospective study material was composed of cDNA or gDNA derived from T cells, B-cell-depleted T cells, or PBMCs. Subjects who had been exposed to COVID-19, were actively infected with it, or had recovered from it provided the deeply sampled blood TCRbeta repertoires that made up the dataset. Samples came from the ongoing ImmuneRACE study (first 160 participants) plus 1,254 subjects from 6 global collaborators. The repertoires were released in a freely available public database meant as a resource for research on the immune response to SARS-CoV-2. Where available, HLA class I and class II types were obtained from metadata supplied by the sample provider rather than from assay-based typing. Sample metadata almost always included a de-identified subject ID, COVID-19 status, age in years and sex. The study at large found these results: The amount of clinical and demographic metadata varied by source and participant and was provided uncurated.

Specimen: peripheral blood. The origin of this receptor is a man older than 75 with acute or convalescent COVID-19. The V and J segments used are TRBV7-9 and TRBJ2-1; TRBD2 matches 8 bases in the middle. The DNA is as follows: TGTGCCAGCAGCTTAAGTAGTCGTAGCGGGAAGCTTGACGAGCAGTTCTTC. Its translation is CASSLSSRSGKLDEQFF.